These 32 T cell receptor beta chains came from one sample sequenced in a study of cytomegalovirus exposure and HLA in healthy donors. 60 Vbeta and 13 Jbeta primers were used in PCR. Using immunoSEQ multiplex PCR, the repertoire was profiled, and TCRdb retains in-frame clones only, with some absent. The profile shows about 150,000 clones, 65% to 85% of them singletons. Source material: PBMCs. The receptors derive from a male donor in good health and CMV-seronegative.

The V gene is TRBV4-1, the J gene TRBJ1-4, with 7 bases identical to TRBD1. Germline values: CDR1 MGHRA, CDR2 YSYEKL. This CDR3 has 13 residues. J was trimmed by 8 bases and V by 4 bases; bases with no gene match: 4. CDR3 nucleotides: TGCGCCAGCAGCCGCAAGGGACAGGAAAAACTGTTTTTT. This gives the protein CASSRKGQEKLFF.

The chain uses TRBV7-9 and TRBJ1-5, with a tentative D call TRBD1 (5 bases). V lost 6 bases, J lost 1 base, and 10 bases lay in between. This CDR3 has 14 residues. Per the germline V gene, CDR1 is SEHNR and CDR2 is FQNEAQ (reference sequence). CDR3: CASSRPGSNQPQHF. The CDR3 DNA follows: TGTGCCAGCAGTCGCCCAGGGAGCAATCAGCCCCAGCATTTT.

The genes are TRBV18 and TRBJ1-4; 8 nucleotides agree with TRBD1. This CDR3 region has 16 residues. Germline values: CDR1 KGHSH, CDR2 LQKENI. V dropped 3 bases and J dropped 5; count of bases not matched to a gene: 8. The CDR3 DNA reads TGTGCCAGCTCACCCAGGGGGCGCGGGTCGAATGAAAAACTGTTTTTT. Translated, it gives CASSPRGRGSNEKLFF.

This chain joins TRBV11-1 and TRBJ2-5, with D maybe TRBD2 (6 bases). The J call may be in error: the DNA end matches TRBJ2-7 better. CDR1 and CDR2 from the germline V gene are SGHAT and FQDESV (reference sequence). This CDR3 region has 15 residues. CDR3 region: CASSKPGLSSYEQYF. For the CDR3, the DNA is TGTGCCAGCAGCAAACCGGGACTCAGCTCCTACGAGCAGTACTTC.

This clone has just a few counts. This rearrangement joins TRBV5-1 to TRBJ2-1, with TRBD2 identical over 8 bases. Trimming took 3 bases from V and 8 from J; bases not matched to a gene: 7. The CDR3 is 14 residues long. Looked up from germline, CDR1 is SGHRS and CDR2 is YFSETQ. The DNA for the CDR3 is TGCGCCAGCAGCTCTAGGACGGGGGGGGATGAGCAGTTCTTC. This translates into CASSSRTGGDEQFF.

V usage is TRBV15 and J usage is TRBJ2-1; D possibly corresponds to TRBD1 (6 bases). Germline loops: CDR1 LNHNV, CDR2 YYDKDF (reference sequence). The CDR3 loop spans 16 amino acids. Trimming stripped 2 bases from V and 1 base from J, with 12 bases between. The CDR3: CATSRPTGLSYNEQFF. CDR3 DNA: TGTGCCACCAGCAGACCTACAGGGCTTTCCTACAATGAGCAGTTCTTC.

The chain joins TRBV7-7 to TRBJ2-2; the D is unclear. CDR3 length: 13 amino acids. Germline V gene sequence: CDR1 SSHAT, CDR2 FNYEAQ (reference sequence). V was pared by 5 bases and J by 5 bases, with 9 bases between. This chain's CDR3 is CASSPVETGELFF. The CDR3 coding sequence is TGTGCCAGCAGCCCCGTCGAGACCGGGGAGCTGTTTTTT.

The V call is TRBV11-1, the J call TRBJ2-5, with 8 bases matching TRBD2. CDR1 and CDR2 from the germline V gene are SGHAT and FQDESV (reference sequence). V trimming: 2 bases; J trimming: 6 bases; junction bases outside the gene matches: 5. This CDR3 has 14 residues. The CDR3 protein is CASSLSASGQTQYF. The DNA for the CDR3 is TGTGCCAGCAGCTTATCGGCTAGCGGGCAGACCCAGTACTTC.

This clone is a singleton in its sample. The chain couples TRBV6-1 to TRBJ2-7, with 12 bases matching TRBD1. This CDR3 is built from 16 residues. J was trimmed by 5 bases and V by 3 bases; bases with no gene match: 8. Germline V gene data show CDR1 as MNHNS and CDR2 as SASEGT. CDR3 DNA sequence: TGTGCCAGCAGTGATGCCGGGACAGGGGGCGCGAACGAGCAGTACTTC. It translates to CASSDAGTGGANEQYF.

The rearrangement joins TRBV9 to TRBJ1-1, with a possible D match to TRBD1 (5 bases). The V end lost 3 bases, the J end lost 1 base, and 13 bases lay between the germline ends. Per germline, CDR1 SGDLS and CDR2 YYNGEE. The CDR3 loop spans 15 amino acids. The CDR3 DNA sequence: TGTGCCAGCAGCGCGGCGGGACCCACGAACACTGAAGCTTTCTTT. This encodes CASSAAGPTNTEAFF.

The J gene is TRBJ1-1, the V gene TRBV6-4, with 9 bases identical to TRBD1. Germline loops: CDR1 MRHNA, CDR2 SNTAGT. The CDR3 runs to 13 residues. Trimming removed 5 bases from V and 10 bases from J; junction bases left unmatched: 8. The CDR3 here is CASSTDRGGIAFF. The DNA for the CDR3 is TGTGCCAGCAGTACGGACAGGGGAGGTATAGCTTTCTTT.

This chain connects TRBV13 to TRBJ1-3; no firm D call. There are 14 residues in the CDR3. CDR1 and CDR2 (germline): PRHDT, FYEKMQ (reference sequence). V dropped 5 bases and J dropped 1 base, with 9 bases sitting between them. The CDR3 coding sequence is TGTGCCAGCAGCCCCACGGGATCTGGAAACACCATATATTTT. It yields the protein CASSPTGSGNTIYF. The full variable domain, in which reference TRBV13 and TRBJ1-3 provide the parts outside the CDR3, is AAGVIQSPRHLIKEKRETATLKCYPIPRHDTVYWYQQGPGQDPQFLISFYEKMQSDKGSIPDRFSAQQFSDYHSELNMSSLELGDSALYFCASSPTGSGNTIYFGEGSWLTVV.

This clone has more than one count but fewer than ten. V usage is TRBV28 and J usage is TRBJ2-3; 12 nucleotides align to TRBD2. Germline V gene sequence: CDR1 MDHEN, CDR2 SYDVKM. This CDR3 is 14 amino acids long. J lost 11 bases, V lost 5 bases, and 8 bases had no gene match. The CDR3 nucleotides are TGTGCCAGCAGTCTCCGACTAGCGGGAGATGTGCAGTATTTT. This encodes CASSLRLAGDVQYF.

The gene calls are TRBV7-3 and TRBJ2-5; the D gene is possibly TRBD1 (6 bases). The CDR3 extends over 16 amino acids. Trimming stripped 5 bases from V and 0 bases from J, with 16 bases between. Germline CDR1 and CDR2: SGHTA and FQGTGA. CDR3 coding DNA: TGTGCCAGCAGCCATTACGGAACAGGGTACCAAGAGACCCAGTACTTC. Translated, it gives CASSHYGTGYQETQYF.

The V and J genes are TRBV2 and TRBJ1-1, with D possibly matching TRBD1 (6 bases). Germline CDR1 reads SNHLY; CDR2 reads FYNNEI. The CDR3 sequence is 14 residues long. Trimming left V 8 bases short and J 0 bases short, with 13 bases between. Here the CDR3 DNA reads TGTGCCAGCCTCTACAGGGCCATGAACACTGAAGCTTTCTTT. Protein: CASLYRAMNTEAFF. The full variable domain, with the rest looked up from reference TRBV2 and TRBJ1-1, is EPEVTQTPSHQVTQMGQEVILRCVPISNHLYFYWYRQILGQKVEFLVSFYNNEISEKSEIFDDQFSVERPDGSNFTLKIRSTKLEDSAMYFCASLYRAMNTEAFFGQGTRLTVV.

This rearrangement joins TRBV7-9 to TRBJ1-2, with 10 positions matching TRBD1. Germline trimming cut 4 bases from V and 4 bases from J; bases unmatched to any gene: 6. The CDR3 is 15 amino acids. In germline, CDR1 is SEHNR, CDR2 FQNEAQ (reference sequence). The chain's CDR3 is CASSYGTGDAYGYTF. CDR3 bases: TGTGCCAGCAGCTACGGGACAGGGGACGCCTATGGCTACACCTTC.

The chain employs TRBV19 and TRBJ1-1, with TRBD1 as a possible D gene (5 bases). Trimming took 2 bases from V and 0 from J, leaving 13 bases between them. The CDR3 loop spans 16 amino acids. Per the germline V gene, CDR1 is LNHDA and CDR2 is SQIVND (reference sequence). The CDR3 coding sequence is TGTGCCAGTAGTATAATCATAAGGGGCCTGAACACTGAAGCTTTCTTT. Protein sequence: CASSIIIRGLNTEAFF. Full variable domain (rest looked up from reference TRBV19 and TRBJ1-1): DGGITQSPKYLFRKEGQNVTLSCEQNLNHDAMYWYRQDPGQGLRLIYYSQIVNDFQKGDIAEGYSVSREKKESFPLTVTSAQKNPTAFYLCASSIIIRGLNTEAFFGQGTRLTVV.

V gene TRBV7-3 combines with J gene TRBJ2-3, with D maybe TRBD2 (5 bases). Germline V CDR1 and CDR2: SGHTA, FQGTGA. V was pared by 4 bases and J by 1 base, with 21 bases between. This CDR3 is 18 amino acids long. The CDR3 region is CASSSPSASRFGTDTQYF. The CDR3 DNA is TGTGCCAGCAGCTCACCCTCGGCTAGCCGGTTTGGCACAGATACGCAGTATTTT. Using reference TRBV7-3 and TRBJ2-3 for the parts outside the CDR3, the full variable domain is GAGVSQTPSNKVTEKGKYVELRCDPISGHTALYWYRQSLGQGPEFLIYFQGTGAADDSGLPNDRFFAVRPEGSVSTLKIQRTERGDSAVYLCASSSPSASRFGTDTQYFGPGTRLTVL.

J is TRBJ2-3 and V is TRBV10-3, with 10 bases fitting TRBD2. CDR3 length: 18 amino acids. J lost 4 bases, V lost 0 bases, and 10 bases had no gene match. The germline CDR1 and CDR2 sequences are ENHRY and SYGVKD. CDR3 sequence reads: CAISESLASGSPSDTQYF. CDR3 DNA sequence: TGTGCCATCAGTGAGTCGCTGGCTAGCGGGAGTCCCTCAGATACGCAGTATTTT.

J is TRBJ2-1 and V is TRBV5-4, with 8 bases identical to TRBD2. The J segment lost 13 bases and the V segment lost 2 bases, leaving 2 bases of the junction unmatched. Germline V gene data show CDR1 as SGHNT and CDR2 as YYREEE (reference sequence). This CDR3 contains 11 residues. This CDR3 is CASSFGGEQFF. CDR3 nucleotides: TGTGCCAGCAGCTTCGGGGGGGAACAGTTCTTC.

This clone is a singleton in its sample. V is TRBV4-2 and J is TRBJ1-5; TRBD1 matches 8 bases. J lost 4 bases, V lost 2 bases, and 4 bases had no gene match. Germline assignment: CDR1 LGHNA and CDR2 YNFKEQ. This CDR3 comprises 15 residues. As DNA, the CDR3 is TGTGCCAGCAGCCAACAAGGACAGGGAAATCAGCCCCAGCATTTT. Amino acids: CASSQQGQGNQPQHF.

The chain has TRBV7-9 and TRBJ2-1; 7 bases match TRBD2. CDR1 SEHNR and CDR2 FQNEAQ come from the germline V gene (reference sequence). The CDR3 has 16 amino acids. J gave up 0 bases and V 5 bases, and 7 bases lay outside the gene matches. The CDR3: CASSPGPSGSYNEQFF. CDR3 in DNA: TGTGCCAGCAGCCCCGGCCCTAGCGGCTCCTACAATGAGCAGTTCTTC.

A note on this clone: Other nucleotide sequences in the sample specify the same CDR3. J is TRBJ1-6 and V is TRBV27; the D is unclear. This CDR3 has 15 residues. The V gene's germline CDR1 is MNHEY and CDR2 SMNVEV (reference sequence). V was cut by 2 bases and J by 8 bases, with 13 bases left in between. The CDR3 region is CASSLGRSTDSPLHF. The CDR3 region has the DNA TGTGCCAGCAGTTTAGGGAGGTCTACCGATTCACCCCTCCACTTT.

The CDR3 nucleotides are TGCAGCTTCCGTCTGGGGGCCACAGATACGCAGTATTTT. Translated: CSFRLGATDTQYF. The rearrangement links TRBV29-1 to TRBJ2-3, with a weak D call TRBD1 (6 bases). This CDR3 region has 13 residues. CDR1 and CDR2 from the germline V gene are SQVTM and ANQGSEA. V lost 8 bases and J lost 2, with 14 bases in between.

This clone has just a few counts. The chain combines TRBV29-1 with TRBJ2-1; D possibly corresponds to TRBD1 (5 bases). The V and J ends lost 4 bases and 1 base respectively, with 17 bases between them. The CDR3 consists of 16 residues. The germline V gene encodes CDR1 SQVTM and CDR2 ANQGSEA. CDR3 DNA sequence: TGCAGCGTTGGGGGCCTGGGCAGGTCTTCCTACAATGAGCAGTTCTTC. It specifies CSVGGLGRSSYNEQFF.

This chain links TRBV2 with TRBJ1-3; no clear D. CDR3 length: 14 residues. Germline V gene sequence: CDR1 SNHLY, CDR2 FYNNEI. V was shortened by 6 bases and J by 8 bases, with 17 bases between the two germline ends. CDR3 DNA: TGTGCCAGCAGCCCCCCTGTCCCCGGAGACACCATATATTTT. The encoded protein is CASSPPVPGDTIYF.

This rearrangement joins TRBV28 to TRBJ1-5; 7 positions match TRBD1. The CDR3 covers 13 residues. The V segment lost 7 bases and the J segment 7 bases; nucleotides outside the gene matches: 7. Germline V lookup: CDR1 MDHEN, CDR2 SYDVKM. As DNA, the CDR3 is TGTGCCAGCATGCCAGGGGGTCGGCAGCCCCAGCATTTT. Translating it yields CASMPGGRQPQHF.

This chain uses TRBV7-9 with TRBJ2-1; tentatively, D is TRBD2 (5 bases). There are 13 residues in the CDR3. V lost 0 bases to trimming and J lost 11 bases, with 11 bases between them. Germline CDR1 and CDR2: SEHNR and FQNEAQ (reference sequence). DNA of the CDR3: TGTGCCAGCAGCTTAGCTCGGGGAAACAAGCAGTTCTTC. Its translation is CASSLARGNKQFF.

Concerning this clone: At one end the junction does not follow the germline gene, possibly because of a read error. This rearrangement joins TRBV7-8 to TRBJ1-5; D gene unclear. Germline CDR1 and CDR2: SGHVS and FQNEAQ. This CDR3 region has 16 residues. CDR3 in amino acids: CASSLGPGGPNQPQHF. The CDR3 DNA sequence: TGTGCCAGCAGTTTAGGCCCCGGAGGGCCCAATCAGCCCCAGCATTTT.

The chain links TRBV6-6 to TRBJ2-7, with TRBD1 matching 10 bases. V gave up 4 bases and J gave up 5 bases; unmatched junction bases: 8. Germline V gene sequence: CDR1 MNHNY, CDR2 SVGAGI (reference sequence). CDR3 size: 15 residues. The CDR3 reads CASSLYPGQGHEQYF. CDR3 coding DNA: TGTGCCAGCAGTTTATACCCGGGACAGGGGCACGAGCAGTACTTC.

This clone was seen only a few times. The genes are TRBV7-6 and TRBJ2-7; 7 bases are a match to TRBD1. This CDR3 is built from 12 residues. Germline values: CDR1 SGHVS, CDR2 FNYEAQ. V lost 5 bases to trimming and J lost 3 bases; unmatched junction nucleotides: 1. Here the CDR3 reads CASSPGGYEQYF. CDR3 DNA sequence: TGTGCCAGCAGCCCAGGGGGCTACGAGCAGTACTTC.

V usage is TRBV28 and J usage is TRBJ2-1; 12 positions agree with TRBD2. The CDR3 has 23 amino acids. Trimming took 3 bases from V and 0 from J; bases not matched to a gene: 21. Germline V CDR1 and CDR2: MDHEN, SYDVKM. The CDR3 nucleotides read TGTGCCAGCAGTTTGGCCACCTATATAGCCCCTAGCGGGAGGGCCTTCTCCTACAATGAGCAGTTCTTC. This translates into CASSLATYIAPSGRAFSYNEQFF.